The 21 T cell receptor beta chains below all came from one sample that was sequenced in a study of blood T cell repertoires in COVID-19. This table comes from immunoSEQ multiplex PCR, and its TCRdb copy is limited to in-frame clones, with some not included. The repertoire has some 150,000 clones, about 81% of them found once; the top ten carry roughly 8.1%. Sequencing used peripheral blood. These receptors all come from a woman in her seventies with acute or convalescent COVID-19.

The CDR3 loop is CASSQGNHEQYF. The CDR3 DNA reads TGTGCCAGCAGCCAGGGAAATCACGAGCAGTACTTC. The genes are TRBV5-6 and TRBJ2-7; weak D call: TRBD1 (5 bases). The V end was cut by 4 bases, the J end by 5 bases, with 10 bases between. CDR1 SGHDT and CDR2 YYEEEE come from the germline V gene. The CDR3 contains 12 residues.

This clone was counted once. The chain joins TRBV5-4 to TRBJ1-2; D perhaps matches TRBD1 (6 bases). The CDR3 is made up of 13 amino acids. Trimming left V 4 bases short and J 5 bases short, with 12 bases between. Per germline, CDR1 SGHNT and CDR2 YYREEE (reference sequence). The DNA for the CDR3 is TGTGCCAGCAGCCCGGACAGAGGATATGGCTACACCTTC. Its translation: CASSPDRGYGYTF.

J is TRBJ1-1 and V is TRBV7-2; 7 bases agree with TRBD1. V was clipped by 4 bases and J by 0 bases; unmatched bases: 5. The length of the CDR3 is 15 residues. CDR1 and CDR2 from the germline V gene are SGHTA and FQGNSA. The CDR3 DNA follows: TGTGCCAGCAGCTACGAGACAGGGCTGAACACTGAAGCTTTCTTT. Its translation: CASSYETGLNTEAFF.

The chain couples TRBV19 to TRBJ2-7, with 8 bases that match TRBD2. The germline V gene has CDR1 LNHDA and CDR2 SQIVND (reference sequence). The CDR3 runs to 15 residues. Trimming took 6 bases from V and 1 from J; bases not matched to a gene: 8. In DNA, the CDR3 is TGTGCCAGTAGCCTAAAGCGGGAGTATTCCTACGAGCAGTACTTC. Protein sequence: CASSLKREYSYEQYF.

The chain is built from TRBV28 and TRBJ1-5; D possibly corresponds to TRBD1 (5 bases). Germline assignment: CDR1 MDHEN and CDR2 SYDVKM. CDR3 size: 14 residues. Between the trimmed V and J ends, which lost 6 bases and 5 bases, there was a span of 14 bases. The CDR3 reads CASSQGGLYQPQHF. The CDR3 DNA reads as TGTGCCAGCAGCCAGGGTGGTCTCTATCAGCCCCAGCATTTT. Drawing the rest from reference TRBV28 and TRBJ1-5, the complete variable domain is DVKVTQSSRYLVKRTGEKVFLECVQDMDHENMFWYRQDPGLGLRLIYFSYDVKMKEKGDIPEGYSVSREKKERFSLILESASTNQTSMYLCASSQGGLYQPQHFGDGTRLSIL.

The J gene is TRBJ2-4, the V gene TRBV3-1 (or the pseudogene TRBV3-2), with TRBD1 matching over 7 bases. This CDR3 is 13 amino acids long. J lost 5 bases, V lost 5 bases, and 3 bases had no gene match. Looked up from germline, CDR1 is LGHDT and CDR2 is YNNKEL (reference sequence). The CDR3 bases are TGTGCCAGCAGCAACAGGGGAGAAAACATTCAGTACTTC. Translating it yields CASSNRGENIQYF.

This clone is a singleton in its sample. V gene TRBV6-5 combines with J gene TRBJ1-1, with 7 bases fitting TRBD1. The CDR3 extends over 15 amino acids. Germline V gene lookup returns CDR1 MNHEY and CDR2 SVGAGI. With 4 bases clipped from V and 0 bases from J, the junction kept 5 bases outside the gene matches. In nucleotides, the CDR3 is TGTGCCAGCAGTTGGACAGGAGTCATGAACACTGAAGCTTTCTTT. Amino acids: CASSWTGVMNTEAFF.

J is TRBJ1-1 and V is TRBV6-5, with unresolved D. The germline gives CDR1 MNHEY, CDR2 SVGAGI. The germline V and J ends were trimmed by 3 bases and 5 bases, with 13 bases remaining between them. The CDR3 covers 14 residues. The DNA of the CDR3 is TGTGCCAGCAGTTATCTTATTGGCAGGACTGAAGCTTTCTTT. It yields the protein CASSYLIGRTEAFF.

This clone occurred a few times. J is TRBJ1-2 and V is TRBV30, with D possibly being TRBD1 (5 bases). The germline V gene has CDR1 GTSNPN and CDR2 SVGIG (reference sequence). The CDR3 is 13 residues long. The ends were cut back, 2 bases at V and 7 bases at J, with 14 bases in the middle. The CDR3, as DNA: TGTGCCTGGAGTATCGCAGGGAATGGTGGCTACACCTTC. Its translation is CAWSIAGNGGYTF.

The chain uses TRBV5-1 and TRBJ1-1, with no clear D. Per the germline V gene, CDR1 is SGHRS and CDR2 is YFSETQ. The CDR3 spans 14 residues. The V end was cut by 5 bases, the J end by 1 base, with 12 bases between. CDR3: CASSWRAGNTEAFF. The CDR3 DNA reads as TGCGCCAGCAGTTGGCGGGCAGGGAACACTGAAGCTTTCTTT.

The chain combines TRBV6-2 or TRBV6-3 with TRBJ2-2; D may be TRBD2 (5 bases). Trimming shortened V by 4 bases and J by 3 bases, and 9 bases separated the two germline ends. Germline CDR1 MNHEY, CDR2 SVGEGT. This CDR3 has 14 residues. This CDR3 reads CASSWARDTGELFF. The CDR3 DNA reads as TGTGCCAGCAGTTGGGCGAGGGACACCGGGGAGCTGTTTTTT.

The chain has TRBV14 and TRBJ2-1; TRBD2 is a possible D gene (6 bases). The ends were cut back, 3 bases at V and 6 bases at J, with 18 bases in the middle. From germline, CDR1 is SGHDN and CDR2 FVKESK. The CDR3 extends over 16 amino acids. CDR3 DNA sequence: TGTGCCAGCAGCCAGGGCCGACTAGTACTTTCCAATGAGCAGTTCTTC. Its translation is CASSQGRLVLSNEQFF.

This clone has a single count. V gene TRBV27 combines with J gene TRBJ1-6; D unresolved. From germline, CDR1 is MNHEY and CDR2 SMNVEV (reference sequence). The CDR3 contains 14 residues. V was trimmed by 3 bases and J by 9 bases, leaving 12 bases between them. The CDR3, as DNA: TGTGCCAGCAGTTTTTCCCCTTCTACTTCACCCCTCCACTTT. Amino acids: CASSFSPSTSPLHF.

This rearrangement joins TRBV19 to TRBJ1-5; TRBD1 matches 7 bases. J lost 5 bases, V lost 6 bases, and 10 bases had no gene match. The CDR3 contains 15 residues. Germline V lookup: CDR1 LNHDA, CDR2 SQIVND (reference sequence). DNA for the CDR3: TGTGCCAGTAGGACCCGAGGGGGGACAGATCAGCCCCAGCATTTT. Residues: CASRTRGGTDQPQHF.

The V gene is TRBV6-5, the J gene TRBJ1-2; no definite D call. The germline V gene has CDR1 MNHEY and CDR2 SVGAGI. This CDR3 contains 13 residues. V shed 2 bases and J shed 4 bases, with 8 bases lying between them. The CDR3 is CASSYTAPYGYTF. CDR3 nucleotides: TGTGCCAGCAGTTACACAGCTCCCTATGGCTACACCTTC.

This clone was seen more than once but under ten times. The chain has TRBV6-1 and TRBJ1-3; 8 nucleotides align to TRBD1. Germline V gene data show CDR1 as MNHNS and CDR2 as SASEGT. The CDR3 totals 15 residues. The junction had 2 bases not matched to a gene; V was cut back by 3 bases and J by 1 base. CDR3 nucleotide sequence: TGTGCCAGCAGTGAGGACAGGGAATCTGGAAACACCATATATTTT. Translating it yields CASSEDRESGNTIYF.

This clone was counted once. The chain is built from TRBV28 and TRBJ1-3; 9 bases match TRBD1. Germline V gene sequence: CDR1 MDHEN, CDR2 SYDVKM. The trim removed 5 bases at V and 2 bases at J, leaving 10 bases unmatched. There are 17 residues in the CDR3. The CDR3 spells CASSRTGARGAGNTIYF. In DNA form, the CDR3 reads TGTGCCAGCAGTAGGACAGGGGCGCGGGGGGCTGGAAACACCATATATTTT. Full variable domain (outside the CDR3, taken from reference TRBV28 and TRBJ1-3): DVKVTQSSRYLVKRTGEKVFLECVQDMDHENMFWYRQDPGLGLRLIYFSYDVKMKEKGDIPEGYSVSREKKERFSLILESASTNQTSMYLCASSRTGARGAGNTIYFGEGSWLTVV.

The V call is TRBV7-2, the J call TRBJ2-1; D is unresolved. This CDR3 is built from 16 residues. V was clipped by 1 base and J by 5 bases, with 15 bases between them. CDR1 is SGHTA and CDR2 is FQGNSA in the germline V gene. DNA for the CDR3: TGTGCCAGCAGCTTAGTTGGGCAGGTTTTAAACAATGAGCAGTTCTTC. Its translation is CASSLVGQVLNNEQFF.

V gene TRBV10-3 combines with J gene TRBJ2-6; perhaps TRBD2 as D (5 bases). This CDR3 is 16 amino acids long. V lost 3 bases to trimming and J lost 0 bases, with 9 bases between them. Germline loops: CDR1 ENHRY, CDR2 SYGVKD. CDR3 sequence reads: CAISEGRNSGANVLTF. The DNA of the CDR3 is TGTGCCATCAGTGAAGGGAGAAACTCTGGGGCCAACGTCCTGACTTTC.

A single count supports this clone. The CDR3 loop reads CASSPRQVPYEQYF. DNA of the CDR3: TGTGCCAGCAGCCCTAGACAGGTCCCCTACGAGCAGTACTTC. J is TRBJ2-7 and V is TRBV14, with D tentatively TRBD1 (6 bases). The V end was cut by 4 bases, the J end by 2 bases, with 12 bases between. From germline, CDR1 is SGHDN and CDR2 FVKESK. The CDR3 loop spans 14 amino acids.

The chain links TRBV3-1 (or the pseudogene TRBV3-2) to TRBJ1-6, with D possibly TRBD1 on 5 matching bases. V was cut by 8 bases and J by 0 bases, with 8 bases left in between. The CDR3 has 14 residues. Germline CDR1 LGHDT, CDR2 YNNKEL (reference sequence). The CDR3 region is CASGGSSYNSPLHF. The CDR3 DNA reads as TGTGCCAGCGGGGGGAGCTCCTATAATTCACCCCTCCACTTT.